The following is a T cell receptor beta chain sequence with its context. Germline assignment: CDR1 MGHRA and CDR2 YSYEKL. J was trimmed by 4 bases and V by 5 bases; bases with no gene match: 11. This CDR3 spans 17 amino acids. Co-extracted RNA and DNA came from approximately 20-30 mg of unsorted bulk tissue. These data come from a study of tumor-infiltrating lymphocytes in primary liver carcinoma. Across the study: Patients, male and female, were 30 to 69 years old.

From about 490 ng of total RNA, TCR beta-specific cDNA was reverse-transcribed using a constant-region primer. Generation of the TCR beta libraries relied on three nested multiplex PCR rounds using slightly modified ARM-PCR. The opening two PCR rounds, ten to eleven cycles each, paired TRBV1-TRBV30 forward primers with a C-beta reverse primer. TCRdb recomputed calls from the multiplex PCR reads with MiXCR, one row per CDR3 protein. The data contain tens of thousands of distinct CDR3 sequences, roughly 69% of them seen just once; the ten biggest clones take up about 26%. This receptor was obtained from a man aged 40-55 years with primary liver carcinoma and hepatitis B virus infection. Sequenced sample: tumor-adjacent normal liver tissue. The chain couples TRBV4-1 to TRBJ2-3, with 11 nucleotides matching TRBD2. The CDR3 is CASSLRLAGRSSDTQYF. The CDR3 nucleotides read TGCGCCAGCAGCTTACGACTAGCGGGGAGGAGCTCAGATACGCAGTATTTT.